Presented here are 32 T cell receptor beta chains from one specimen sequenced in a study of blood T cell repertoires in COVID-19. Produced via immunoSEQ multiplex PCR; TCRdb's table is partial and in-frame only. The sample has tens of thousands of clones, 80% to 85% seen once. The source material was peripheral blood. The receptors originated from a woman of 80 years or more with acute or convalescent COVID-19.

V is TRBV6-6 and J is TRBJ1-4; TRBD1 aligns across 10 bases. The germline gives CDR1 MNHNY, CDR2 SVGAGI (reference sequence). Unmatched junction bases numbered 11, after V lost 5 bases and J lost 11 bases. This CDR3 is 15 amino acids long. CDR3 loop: CASSDTGTGDLKLFF. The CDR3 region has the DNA TGTGCCAGCAGTGATACCGGGACAGGGGATTTGAAACTGTTTTTT.

In nucleotides, the CDR3 is TGCGCCAGCAGCTTGGAGGGACAGGACGAAAAACTGTTTTTT. Translating gives CASSLEGQDEKLFF. The V gene is TRBV5-1, the J gene TRBJ1-4; 8 positions match TRBD1. In germline, CDR1 is SGHRS, CDR2 YFSETQ. Unmatched junction bases numbered 3, after V lost 0 bases and J lost 8 bases. The CDR3 spans 14 residues.

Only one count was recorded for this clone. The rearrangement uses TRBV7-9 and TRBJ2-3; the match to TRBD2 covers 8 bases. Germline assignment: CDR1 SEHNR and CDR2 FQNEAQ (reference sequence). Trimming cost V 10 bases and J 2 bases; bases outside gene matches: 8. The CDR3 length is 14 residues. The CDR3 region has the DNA TGTGCCATTACGGGGGGGACCAACACAGATACGCAGTATTTT. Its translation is CAITGGTNTDTQYF.

The CDR3 DNA is TGCGCCAGCAGCTTGCTTACGGGCAGGGATAAAGTAAATGAGCAGTTCTTC. It codes for CASSLLTGRDKVNEQFF. The chain joins TRBV5-1 to TRBJ2-1; TRBD1 is a possible D gene (5 bases). Germline V gene lookup returns CDR1 SGHRS and CDR2 YFSETQ. This CDR3 is 17 amino acids long. The V gene lost 1 base and the J gene lost 7 bases, with 21 bases spanning the gap.

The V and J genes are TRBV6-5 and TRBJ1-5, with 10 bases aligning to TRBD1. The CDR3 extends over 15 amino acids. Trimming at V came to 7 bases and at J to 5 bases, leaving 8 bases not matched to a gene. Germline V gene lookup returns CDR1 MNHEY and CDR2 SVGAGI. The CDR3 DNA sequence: TGTGCCAGCACTCTGACCGGGACAGGGGATCAGCCCCAGCATTTT. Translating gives CASTLTGTGDQPQHF.

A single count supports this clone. CDR3 nucleotides: TGTGCCAGCAGCCATTGGCCGGGACTTTCAACTAATGAAAAACTGTTTTTT. Encoded protein: CASSHWPGLSTNEKLFF. This rearrangement joins TRBV4-2 to TRBJ1-4, with D possibly TRBD1 on 5 matching bases. Trimming cost V 3 bases and J 0 bases, with 14 bases left between them. The CDR3 totals 17 residues. Germline loops: CDR1 LGHNA, CDR2 YNFKEQ.

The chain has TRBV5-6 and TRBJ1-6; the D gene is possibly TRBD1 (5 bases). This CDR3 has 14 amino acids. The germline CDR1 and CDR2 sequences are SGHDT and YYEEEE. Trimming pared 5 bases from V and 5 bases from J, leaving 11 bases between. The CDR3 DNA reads TGTGCCAGCAGGAGGACATGGGATAATTCACCCCTCCACTTT. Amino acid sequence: CASRRTWDNSPLHF.

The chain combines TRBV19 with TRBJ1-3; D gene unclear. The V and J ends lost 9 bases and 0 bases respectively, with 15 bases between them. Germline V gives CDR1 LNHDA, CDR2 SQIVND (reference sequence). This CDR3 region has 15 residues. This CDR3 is CASQFRRFSGNTIYF. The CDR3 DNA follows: TGTGCCAGCCAATTCAGGCGCTTCTCTGGAAACACCATATATTTT.

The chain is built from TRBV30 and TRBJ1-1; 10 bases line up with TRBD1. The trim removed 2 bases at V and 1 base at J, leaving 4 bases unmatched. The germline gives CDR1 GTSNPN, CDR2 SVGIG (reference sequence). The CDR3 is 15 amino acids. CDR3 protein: CAWSPGQGENTEAFF. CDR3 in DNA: TGTGCCTGGAGTCCCGGACAGGGGGAGAACACTGAAGCTTTCTTT.

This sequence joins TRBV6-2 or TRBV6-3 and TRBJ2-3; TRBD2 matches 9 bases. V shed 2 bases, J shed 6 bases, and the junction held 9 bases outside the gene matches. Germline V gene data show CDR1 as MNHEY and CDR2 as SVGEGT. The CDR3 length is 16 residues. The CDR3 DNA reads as TGTGCCAGCAGTTACCTTAGCGGGAGTAAGTCGGATACGCAGTATTTT. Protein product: CASSYLSGSKSDTQYF.

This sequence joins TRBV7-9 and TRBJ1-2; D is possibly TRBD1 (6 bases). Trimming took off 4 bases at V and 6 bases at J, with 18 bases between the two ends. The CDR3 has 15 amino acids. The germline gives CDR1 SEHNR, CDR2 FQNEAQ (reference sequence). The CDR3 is CASSSRTEGSDGYTF. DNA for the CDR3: TGTGCCAGCAGCTCTCGGACAGAGGGCAGCGATGGCTACACCTTC. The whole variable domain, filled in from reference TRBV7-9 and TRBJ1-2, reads DTGVSQNPRHKITKRGQNVTFRCDPISEHNRLYWYRQTLGQGPEFLTYFQNEAQLEKSRLLSDRFSAERPKGSFSTLEIQRTEQGDSAMYLCASSSRTEGSDGYTFGSGTRLTVV.

The CDR3 is CASSYSPSGTYEQYF. In DNA, the CDR3 is TGTGCCAGCAGTTACTCGCCTAGCGGGACCTACGAGCAGTACTTC. The V gene is TRBV6-5, the J gene TRBJ2-7, with 9 bases that match TRBD2. There are 15 residues in the CDR3. With 0 bases clipped from V and 2 bases from J, the junction kept 2 bases outside the gene matches. Germline lookup yields CDR1 MNHEY and CDR2 SVGAGI.

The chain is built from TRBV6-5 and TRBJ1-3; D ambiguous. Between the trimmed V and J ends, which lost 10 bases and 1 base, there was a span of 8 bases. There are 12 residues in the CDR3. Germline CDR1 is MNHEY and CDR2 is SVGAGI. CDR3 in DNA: TGTGCCATCCGAGGGTCTGGAAACACCATATATTTT. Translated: CAIRGSGNTIYF.

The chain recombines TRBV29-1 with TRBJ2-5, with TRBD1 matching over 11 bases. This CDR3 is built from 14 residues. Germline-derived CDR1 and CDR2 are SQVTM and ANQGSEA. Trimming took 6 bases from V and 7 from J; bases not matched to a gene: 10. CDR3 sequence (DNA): TGCAGCGTGCAAGGACAGGGGGCGAGGGGGACCCAGTACTTC. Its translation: CSVQGQGARGTQYF.

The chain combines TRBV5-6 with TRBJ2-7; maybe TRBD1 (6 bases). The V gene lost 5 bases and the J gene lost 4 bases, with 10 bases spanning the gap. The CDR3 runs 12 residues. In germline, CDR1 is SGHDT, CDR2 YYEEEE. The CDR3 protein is CASSIGGYEQYF. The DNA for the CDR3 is TGTGCCAGCAGTATAGGGGGATACGAGCAGTACTTC.

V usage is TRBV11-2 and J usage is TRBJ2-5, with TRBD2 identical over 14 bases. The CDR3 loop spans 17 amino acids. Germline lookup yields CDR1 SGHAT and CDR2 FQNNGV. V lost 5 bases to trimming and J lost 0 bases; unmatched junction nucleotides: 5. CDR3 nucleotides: TGTGCCAGCAGCGACCGACTAGCGGGAGGGAACCAAGAGACCCAGTACTTC. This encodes CASSDRLAGGNQETQYF.

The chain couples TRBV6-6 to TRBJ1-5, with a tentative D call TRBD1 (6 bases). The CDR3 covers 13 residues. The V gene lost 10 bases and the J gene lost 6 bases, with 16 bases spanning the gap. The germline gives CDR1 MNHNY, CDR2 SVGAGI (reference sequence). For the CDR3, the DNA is TGTGCCACTCGGTCCGAAGGGGGTCAGCCCCAGCATTTT. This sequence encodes CATRSEGGQPQHF.

This chain's CDR3 is CASSSKPTDSYEQYF. CDR3 nucleotide sequence: TGTGCCAGCAGTTCCAAACCGACAGACTCCTACGAGCAGTACTTC. This chain connects TRBV27 to TRBJ2-7; tentative D call: TRBD1 (5 bases). The CDR3 extends over 15 amino acids. Per the germline V gene, CDR1 is MNHEY and CDR2 is SMNVEV (reference sequence). Trimming took off 4 bases at V and 0 bases at J, with 13 bases between the two ends.

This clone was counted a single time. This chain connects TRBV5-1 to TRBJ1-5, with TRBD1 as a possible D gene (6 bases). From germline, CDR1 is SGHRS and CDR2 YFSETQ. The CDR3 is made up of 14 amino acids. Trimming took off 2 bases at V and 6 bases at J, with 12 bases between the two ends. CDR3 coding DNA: TGCGCCAGCAGCTTACAGGGATATGCTCAGCCCCAGCATTTT. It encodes CASSLQGYAQPQHF.

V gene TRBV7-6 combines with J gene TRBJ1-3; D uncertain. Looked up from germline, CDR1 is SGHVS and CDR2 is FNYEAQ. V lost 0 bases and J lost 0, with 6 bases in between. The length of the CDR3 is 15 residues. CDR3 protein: CASSLAPSSGNTIYF. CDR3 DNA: TGTGCCAGCAGCTTAGCGCCTAGCTCTGGAAACACCATATATTTT.

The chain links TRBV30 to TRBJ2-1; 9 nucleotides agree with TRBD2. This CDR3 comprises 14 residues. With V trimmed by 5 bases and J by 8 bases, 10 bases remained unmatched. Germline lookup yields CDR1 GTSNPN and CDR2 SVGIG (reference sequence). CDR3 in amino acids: CAWGLAGAGYEQFF. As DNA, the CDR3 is TGTGCCTGGGGATTAGCGGGAGCCGGGTATGAGCAGTTCTTC. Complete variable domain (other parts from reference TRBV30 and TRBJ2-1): SQTIHQWPATLVQPVGSPLSLECTVEGTSNPNLYWYRQAAGRGLQLLFYSVGIGQISSEVPQNLSASRPQDRQFILSSKKLLLSDSGFYLCAWGLAGAGYEQFFGPGTRLTVL.

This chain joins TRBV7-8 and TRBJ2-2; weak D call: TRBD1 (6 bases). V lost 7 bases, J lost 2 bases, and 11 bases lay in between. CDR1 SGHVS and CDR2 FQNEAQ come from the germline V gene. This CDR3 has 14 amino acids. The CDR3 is CASKWTVNTGELFF. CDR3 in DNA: TGTGCCAGCAAATGGACAGTTAACACCGGGGAGCTGTTTTTT.

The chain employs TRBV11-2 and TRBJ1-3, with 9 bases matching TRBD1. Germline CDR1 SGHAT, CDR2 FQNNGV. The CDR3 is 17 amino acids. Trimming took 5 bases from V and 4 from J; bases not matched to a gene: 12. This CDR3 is CASSQSPGTGKGNTIYF. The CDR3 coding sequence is TGTGCCAGCAGCCAGTCCCCCGGGACAGGGAAAGGAAACACCATATATTTT.

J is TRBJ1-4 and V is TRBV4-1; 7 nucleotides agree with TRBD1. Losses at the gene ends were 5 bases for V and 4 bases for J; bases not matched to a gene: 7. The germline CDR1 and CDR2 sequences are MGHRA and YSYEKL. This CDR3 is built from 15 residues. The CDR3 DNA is TGCGCCAGCAGCTCACAGGGGAAGGTTAATGAAAAACTGTTTTTT. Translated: CASSSQGKVNEKLFF.

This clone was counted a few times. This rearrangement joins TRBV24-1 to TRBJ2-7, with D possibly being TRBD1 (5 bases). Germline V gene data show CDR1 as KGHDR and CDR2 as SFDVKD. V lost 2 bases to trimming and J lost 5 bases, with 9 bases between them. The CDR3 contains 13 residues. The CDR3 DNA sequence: TGTGCCACCAGTGATTCGGTCAGGGACGAGCAGTACTTC. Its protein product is CATSDSVRDEQYF.

The CDR3 here is CATSAGQPNQPQHF. Written as DNA, the CDR3 is TGTGCCACCAGTGCGGGACAGCCTAATCAGCCCCAGCATTTT. J is TRBJ1-5 and V is TRBV24-1; TRBD1 matches 7 bases. V dropped 5 bases and J dropped 4; count of bases not matched to a gene: 4. CDR3 length: 14 residues. Germline CDR1 is KGHDR and CDR2 is SFDVKD.

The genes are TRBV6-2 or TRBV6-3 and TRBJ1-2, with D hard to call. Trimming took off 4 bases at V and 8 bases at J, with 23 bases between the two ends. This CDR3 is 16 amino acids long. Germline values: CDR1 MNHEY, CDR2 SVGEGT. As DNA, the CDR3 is TGTGCCAGCAGTTCCAAAACCTTCGACACCGTCGTGGGCTACACCTTC. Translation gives CASSSKTFDTVVGYTF.

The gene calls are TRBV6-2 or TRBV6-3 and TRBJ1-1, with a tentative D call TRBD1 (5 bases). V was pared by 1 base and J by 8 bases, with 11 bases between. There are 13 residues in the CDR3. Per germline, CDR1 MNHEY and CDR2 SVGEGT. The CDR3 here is CASSYWFGAEAFF. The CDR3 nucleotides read TGTGCCAGCAGTTACTGGTTTGGGGCAGAAGCTTTCTTT.

CDR3 residues: CASRDRGLVGNQPQHF. CDR3 DNA: TGTGCCAGTCGCGACAGGGGGCTAGTAGGGAATCAGCCCCAGCATTTT. V gene TRBV19 combines with J gene TRBJ1-5; 10 positions agree with TRBD1. Germline V gives CDR1 LNHDA, CDR2 SQIVND (reference sequence). This CDR3 comprises 16 residues. The junction had 11 bases not matched to a gene; V was cut back by 8 bases and J by 4 bases.

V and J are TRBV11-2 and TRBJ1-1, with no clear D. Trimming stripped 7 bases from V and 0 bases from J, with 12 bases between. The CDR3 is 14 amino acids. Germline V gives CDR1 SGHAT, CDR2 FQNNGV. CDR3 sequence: CASTQGAVNTEAFF. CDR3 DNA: TGTGCCAGCACCCAAGGAGCGGTGAACACTGAAGCTTTCTTT. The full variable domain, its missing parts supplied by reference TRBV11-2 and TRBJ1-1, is EAGVAQSPRYKIIEKRQSVAFWCNPISGHATLYWYQQILGQGPKLLIQFQNNGVVDDSQLPKDRFSAERLKGVDSTLKIQPAKLEDSAVYLCASTQGAVNTEAFFGQGTRLTVV.

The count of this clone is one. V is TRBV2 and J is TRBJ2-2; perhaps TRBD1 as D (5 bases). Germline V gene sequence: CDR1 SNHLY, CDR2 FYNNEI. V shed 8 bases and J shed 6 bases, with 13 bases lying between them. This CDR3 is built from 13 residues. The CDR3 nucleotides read TGTGCCAGCTTGACACAAGGGGCCGGGGAGCTGTTTTTT. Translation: CASLTQGAGELFF.

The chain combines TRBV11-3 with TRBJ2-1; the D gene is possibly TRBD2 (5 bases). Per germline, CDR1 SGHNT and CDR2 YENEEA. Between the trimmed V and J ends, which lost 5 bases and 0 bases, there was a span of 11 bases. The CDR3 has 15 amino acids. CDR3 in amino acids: CASSRRAGSYNEQFF. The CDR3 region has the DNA TGTGCCAGCAGCCGCCGGGCGGGCTCCTACAATGAGCAGTTCTTC.